The 5 T cell receptor beta chains below were found in one sample sequenced in a study of blood T cell repertoires in COVID-19. Method: immunoSEQ multiplex PCR; TCRdb's copy keeps in-frame clones and lacks some. The sample lists about 170,000 clones; around 84% were seen once. The specimen sequenced was peripheral blood. All receptors derive from a woman aged 80 or older with COVID-19, enrolled during active disease.

The rearrangement uses TRBV19 and TRBJ2-3; no definite D call. The CDR3 is 15 amino acids. V was trimmed by 6 bases and J by 2 bases, leaving 15 bases between them. Germline CDR1 LNHDA, CDR2 SQIVND (reference sequence). The CDR3 sequence: CASSLPSGPTDTQYF. CDR3 nucleotide sequence: TGTGCCAGTAGCTTACCATCGGGTCCCACAGATACGCAGTATTTT.

The V gene is TRBV5-1, the J gene TRBJ2-4, with 7 positions matching TRBD1. The CDR3 contains 16 residues. The trim removed 0 bases at V and 2 bases at J, leaving 5 bases unmatched. Per germline, CDR1 SGHRS and CDR2 YFSETQ. As DNA, the CDR3 is TGCGCCAGCAGCTTGGGAACAGGGGAGACCAAAAACATTCAGTACTTC. It codes for CASSLGTGETKNIQYF.

The chain is built from TRBV5-1 and TRBJ2-5; possible D gene TRBD1, 6 bases. CDR3 length: 14 amino acids. Trimming took 2 bases from V and 5 from J, leaving 13 bases between them. From germline, CDR1 is SGHRS and CDR2 YFSETQ. CDR3 nucleotides: TGCGCCAGCAGCTTTGAGGGGCAGGGGGAGACCCAGTACTTC. Translation: CASSFEGQGETQYF.

This clone was found once. The chain has TRBV9 and TRBJ1-3; TRBD1 might be the D (6 bases). V was pared by 1 base and J by 2 bases, with 10 bases between. CDR1 SGDLS and CDR2 YYNGEE come from the germline V gene. This CDR3 contains 15 residues. This CDR3 is CASSVSGTTGNTIYF. CDR3 bases: TGTGCCAGCAGCGTATCCGGGACAACTGGAAACACCATATATTTT.

The chain links TRBV10-3 to TRBJ2-7; TRBD2 aligns across 10 bases. The CDR3 consists of 14 residues. Germline V CDR1 and CDR2: ENHRY, SYGVKD. V dropped 3 bases and J dropped 2; count of bases not matched to a gene: 1. In DNA, the CDR3 is TGTGCCATCAGTGACGGGACTAGCGCCTACGAGCAGTACTTC. Encoded protein: CAISDGTSAYEQYF.